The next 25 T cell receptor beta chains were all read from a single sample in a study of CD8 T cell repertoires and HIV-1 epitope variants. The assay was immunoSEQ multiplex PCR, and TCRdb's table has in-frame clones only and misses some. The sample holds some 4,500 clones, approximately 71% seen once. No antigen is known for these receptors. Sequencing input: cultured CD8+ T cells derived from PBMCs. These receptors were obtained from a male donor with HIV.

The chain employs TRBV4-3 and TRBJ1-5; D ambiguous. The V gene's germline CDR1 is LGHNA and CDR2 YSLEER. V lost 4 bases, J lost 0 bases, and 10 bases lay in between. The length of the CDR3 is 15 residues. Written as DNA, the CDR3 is TGCGCCAGCAGCCCGGAACGCAGTAGCAATCAGCCCCAGCATTTT. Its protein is CASSPERSSNQPQHF.

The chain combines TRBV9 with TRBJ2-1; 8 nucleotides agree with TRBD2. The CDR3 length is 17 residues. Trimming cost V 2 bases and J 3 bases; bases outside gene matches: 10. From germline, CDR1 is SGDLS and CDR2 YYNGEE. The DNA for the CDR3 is TGTGCCAGCAGCGTCCCTAAAGCGGGGGAACACTACAATGAGCAGTTCTTC. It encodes CASSVPKAGEHYNEQFF.

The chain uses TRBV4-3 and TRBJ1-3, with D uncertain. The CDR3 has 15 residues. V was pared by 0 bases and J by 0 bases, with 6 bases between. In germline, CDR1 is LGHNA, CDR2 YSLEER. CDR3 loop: CASSQDTSSGNTIYF. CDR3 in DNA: TGCGCCAGCAGCCAAGACACGAGCTCTGGAAACACCATATATTTT.

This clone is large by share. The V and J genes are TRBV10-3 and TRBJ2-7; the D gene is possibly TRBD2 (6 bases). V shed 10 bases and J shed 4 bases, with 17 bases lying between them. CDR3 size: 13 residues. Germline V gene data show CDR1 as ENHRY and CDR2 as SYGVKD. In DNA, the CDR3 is TGTGCCACCCTAGGGGACTCTACTTACGAGCAGTACTTC. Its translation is CATLGDSTYEQYF.

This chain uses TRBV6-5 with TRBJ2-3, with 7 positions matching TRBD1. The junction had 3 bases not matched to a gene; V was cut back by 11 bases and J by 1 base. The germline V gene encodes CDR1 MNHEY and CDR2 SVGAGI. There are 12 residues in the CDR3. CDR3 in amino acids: CAVGQGTDTQYF. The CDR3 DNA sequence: TGTGCCGTAGGACAGGGCACAGATACGCAGTATTTT.

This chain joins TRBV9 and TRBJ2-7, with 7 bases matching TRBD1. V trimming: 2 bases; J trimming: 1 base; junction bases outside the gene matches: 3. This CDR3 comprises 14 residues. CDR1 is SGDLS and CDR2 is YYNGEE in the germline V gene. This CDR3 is CASSVSTGSYEQYF. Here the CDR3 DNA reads TGTGCCAGCAGCGTTTCGACAGGGTCCTACGAGCAGTACTTC.

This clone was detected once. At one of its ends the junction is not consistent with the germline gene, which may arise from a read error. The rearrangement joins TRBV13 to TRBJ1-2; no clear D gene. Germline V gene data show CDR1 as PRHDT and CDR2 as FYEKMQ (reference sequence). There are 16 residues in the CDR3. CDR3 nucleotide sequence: TGCGCCAGCAGCCAAGATCCCCCAGACTTGGACTATGGCTACACCTTC. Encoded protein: CASSQDPPDLDYGYTF. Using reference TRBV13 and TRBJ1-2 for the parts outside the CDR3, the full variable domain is AAGVIQSPRHLIKEKRETATLKCYPIPRHDTVYWYQQGPGQDPQFLISFYEKMQSDKGSIPDRFSAQQFSDYHSELNMSSLELGDSALYFCASSQDPPDLDYGYTFGSGTRLTVV.

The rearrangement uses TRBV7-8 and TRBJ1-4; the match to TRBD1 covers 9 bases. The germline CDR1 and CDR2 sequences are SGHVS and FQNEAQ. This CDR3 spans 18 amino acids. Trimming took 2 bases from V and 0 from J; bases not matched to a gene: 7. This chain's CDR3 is CASSLRDRVTATNEKLFF. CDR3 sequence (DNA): TGTGCCAGCAGCTTAAGGGACAGGGTAACGGCAACTAATGAAAAACTGTTTTTT.

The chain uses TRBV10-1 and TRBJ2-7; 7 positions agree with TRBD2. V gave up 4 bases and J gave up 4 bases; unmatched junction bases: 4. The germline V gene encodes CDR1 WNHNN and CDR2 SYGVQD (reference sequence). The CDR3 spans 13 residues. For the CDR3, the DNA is TGCGCCAGCAGTGGGGACTATTTTTACGAGCAGTACTTC. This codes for CASSGDYFYEQYF.

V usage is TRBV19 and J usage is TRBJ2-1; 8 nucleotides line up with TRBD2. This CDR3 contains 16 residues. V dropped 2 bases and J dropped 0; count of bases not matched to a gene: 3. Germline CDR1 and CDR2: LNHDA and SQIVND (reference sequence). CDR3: CASSITGTSSYNEQFF. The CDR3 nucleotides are TGTGCCAGTAGTATAACAGGGACTAGCTCCTACAATGAGCAGTTCTTC.

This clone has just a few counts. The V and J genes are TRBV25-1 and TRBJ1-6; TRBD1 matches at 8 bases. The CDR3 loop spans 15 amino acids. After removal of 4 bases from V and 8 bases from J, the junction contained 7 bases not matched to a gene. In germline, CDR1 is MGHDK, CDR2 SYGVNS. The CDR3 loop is CASSATTGEYSPLHF. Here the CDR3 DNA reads TGTGCCAGCAGTGCTACGACAGGGGAGTATTCACCCCTCCACTTT.

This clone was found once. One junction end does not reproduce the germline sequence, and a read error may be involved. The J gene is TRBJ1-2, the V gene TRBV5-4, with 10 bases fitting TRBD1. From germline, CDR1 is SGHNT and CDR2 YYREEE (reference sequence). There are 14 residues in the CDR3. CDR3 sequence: CASSDPGTGVLGAF. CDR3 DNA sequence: TGTGCCAGCAGCGATCCCGGGACAGGGGTCCTCGGTGCCTTC.

CDR3 DNA: TGTGCCAGTAGCCCCAGGGCATACAACTATGGCTACACCTTC. Its protein product is CASSPRAYNYGYTF. The gene calls are TRBV19 and TRBJ1-2; maybe TRBD1 (5 bases). V lost 6 bases and J lost 2, with 13 bases in between. CDR3 length: 14 residues. The germline gives CDR1 LNHDA, CDR2 SQIVND (reference sequence).

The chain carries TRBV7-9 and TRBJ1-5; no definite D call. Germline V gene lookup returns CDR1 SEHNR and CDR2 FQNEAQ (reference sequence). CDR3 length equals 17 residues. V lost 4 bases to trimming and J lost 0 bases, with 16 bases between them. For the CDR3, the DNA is TGTGCCAGCAGCTCCTCTACAAAACTCCATAGCAATCAGCCCCAGCATTTT. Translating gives CASSSSTKLHSNQPQHF.

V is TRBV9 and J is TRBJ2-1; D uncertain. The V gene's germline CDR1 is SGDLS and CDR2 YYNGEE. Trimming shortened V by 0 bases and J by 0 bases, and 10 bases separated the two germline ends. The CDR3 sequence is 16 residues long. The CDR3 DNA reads TGTGCCAGCAGCGTAGAAGCCGGTAGCTCCTACAATGAGCAGTTCTTC. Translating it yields CASSVEAGSSYNEQFF.

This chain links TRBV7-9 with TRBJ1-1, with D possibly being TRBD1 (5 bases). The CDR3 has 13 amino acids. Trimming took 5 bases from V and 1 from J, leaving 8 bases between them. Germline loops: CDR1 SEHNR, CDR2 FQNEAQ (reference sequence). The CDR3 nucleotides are TGTGCCAGCAGCATCGACAGGAACACTGAAGCTTTCTTT. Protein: CASSIDRNTEAFF.

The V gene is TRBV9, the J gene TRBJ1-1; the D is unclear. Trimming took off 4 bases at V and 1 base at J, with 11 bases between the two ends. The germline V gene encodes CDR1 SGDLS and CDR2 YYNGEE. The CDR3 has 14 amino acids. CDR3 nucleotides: TGTGCCAGCAGCCCTAAGGACGGGAACACTGAAGCTTTCTTT. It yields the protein CASSPKDGNTEAFF. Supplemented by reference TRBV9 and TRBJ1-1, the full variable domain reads DSGVTQTPKHLITATGQRVTLRCSPRSGDLSVYWYQQSLDQGLQFLIQYYNGEERAKGNILERFSAQQFPDLHSELNLSSLELGDSALYFCASSPKDGNTEAFFGQGTRLTVV.

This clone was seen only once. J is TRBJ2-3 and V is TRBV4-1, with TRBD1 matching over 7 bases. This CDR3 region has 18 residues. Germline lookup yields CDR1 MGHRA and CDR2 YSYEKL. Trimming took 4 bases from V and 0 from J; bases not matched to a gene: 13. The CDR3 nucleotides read TGCGCCAGCAGCCCGGGGACAGATCCGAAACCTAGCACAGATACGCAGTATTTT. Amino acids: CASSPGTDPKPSTDTQYF.

The CDR3 is CASSYGAVGPNEQFF. CDR3 sequence (DNA): TGTGCCAGCAGTTATGGGGCGGTGGGGCCTAATGAGCAGTTCTTC. The chain links TRBV6-5 to TRBJ2-1; the D gene is possibly TRBD1 (5 bases). V lost 3 bases and J 7 bases, leaving 16 bases between the germline ends. CDR1 MNHEY and CDR2 SVGAGI come from the germline V gene. The CDR3 contains 15 residues.

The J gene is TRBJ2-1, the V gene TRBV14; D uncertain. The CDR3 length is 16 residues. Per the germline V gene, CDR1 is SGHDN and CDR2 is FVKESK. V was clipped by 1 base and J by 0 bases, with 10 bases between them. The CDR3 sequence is CASSQVTSSSYNEQFF. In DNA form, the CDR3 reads TGTGCCAGCAGCCAAGTTACTTCTAGCTCCTACAATGAGCAGTTCTTC. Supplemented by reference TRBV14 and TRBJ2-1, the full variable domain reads EAGVTQFPSHSVIEKGQTVTLRCDPISGHDNLYWYRRVMGKEIKFLLHFVKESKQDESGMPNNRFLAERTGGTYSTLKVQPAELEDSGVYFCASSQVTSSSYNEQFFGPGTRLTVL.

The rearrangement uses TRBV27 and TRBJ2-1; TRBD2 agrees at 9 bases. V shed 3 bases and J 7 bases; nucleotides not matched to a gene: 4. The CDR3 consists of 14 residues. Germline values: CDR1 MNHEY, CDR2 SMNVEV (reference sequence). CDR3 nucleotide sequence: TGTGCCAGCAGTTTGGCTAGCGGGATAAATGAGCAGTTCTTC. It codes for CASSLASGINEQFF.

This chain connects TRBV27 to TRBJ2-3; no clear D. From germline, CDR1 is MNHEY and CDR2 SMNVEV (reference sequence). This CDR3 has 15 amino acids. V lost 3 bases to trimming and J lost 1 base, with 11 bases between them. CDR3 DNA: TGTGCCAGCAGTTTTAGCCCGGGTGGCACAGATACGCAGTATTTT. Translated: CASSFSPGGTDTQYF.

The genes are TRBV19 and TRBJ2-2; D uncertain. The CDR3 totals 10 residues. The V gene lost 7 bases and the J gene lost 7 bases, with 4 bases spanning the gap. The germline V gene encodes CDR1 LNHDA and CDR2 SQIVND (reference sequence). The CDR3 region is CASKHGELFF. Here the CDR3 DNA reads TGTGCCAGTAAACACGGGGAGCTGTTTTTT.

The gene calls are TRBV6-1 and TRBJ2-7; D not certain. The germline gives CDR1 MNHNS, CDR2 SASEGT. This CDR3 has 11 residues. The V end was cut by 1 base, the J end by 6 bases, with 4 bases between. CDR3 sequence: CASSEGREQYF. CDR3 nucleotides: TGTGCCAGCAGTGAAGGGCGCGAGCAGTACTTC.

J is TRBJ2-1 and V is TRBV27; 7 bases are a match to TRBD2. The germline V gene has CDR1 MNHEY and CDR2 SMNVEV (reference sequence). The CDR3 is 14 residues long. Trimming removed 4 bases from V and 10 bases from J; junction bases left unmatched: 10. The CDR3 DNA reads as TGTGCCAGCAGTTACCTGACTAGCTCGGGCGAGCAGTTCTTC. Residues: CASSYLTSSGEQFF.